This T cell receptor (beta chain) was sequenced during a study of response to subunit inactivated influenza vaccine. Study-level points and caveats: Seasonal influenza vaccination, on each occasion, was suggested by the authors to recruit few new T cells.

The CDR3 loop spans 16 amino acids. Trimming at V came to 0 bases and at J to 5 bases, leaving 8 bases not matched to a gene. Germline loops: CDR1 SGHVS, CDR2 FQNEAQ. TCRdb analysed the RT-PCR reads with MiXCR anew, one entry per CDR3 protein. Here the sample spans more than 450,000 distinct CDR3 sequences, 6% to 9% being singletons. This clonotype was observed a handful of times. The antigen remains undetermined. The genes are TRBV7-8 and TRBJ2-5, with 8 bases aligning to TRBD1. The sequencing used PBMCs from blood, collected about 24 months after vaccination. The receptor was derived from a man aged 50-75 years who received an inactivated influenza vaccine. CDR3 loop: CASSLAFQGAGETQYF. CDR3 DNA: TGTGCCAGCAGCTTAGCGTTCCAGGGGGCAGGGGAGACCCAGTACTTC.